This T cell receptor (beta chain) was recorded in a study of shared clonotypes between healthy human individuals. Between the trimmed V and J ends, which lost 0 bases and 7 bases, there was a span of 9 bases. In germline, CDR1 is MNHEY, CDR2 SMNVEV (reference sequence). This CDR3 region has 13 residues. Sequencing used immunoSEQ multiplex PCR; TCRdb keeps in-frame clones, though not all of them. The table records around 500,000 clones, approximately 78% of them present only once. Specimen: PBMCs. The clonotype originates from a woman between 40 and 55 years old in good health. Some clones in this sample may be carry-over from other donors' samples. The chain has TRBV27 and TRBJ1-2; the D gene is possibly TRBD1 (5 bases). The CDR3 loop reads CASSLSRGSGYTF. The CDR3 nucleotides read TGTGCCAGCAGTTTATCAAGGGGCTCTGGCTACACCTTC.